The present TCR beta chain was sequenced within a study of CD8+ T cells in alopecia areata. The CDR3 loop spans 14 amino acids. V lost 4 bases and J lost 5, with 15 bases in between. Germline V gene data show CDR1 as SGHRS and CDR2 as YFSETQ. Extraction and reverse transcription of RNA yielded cDNA as the sequencing template. Libraries were prepared by immunoSEQ multiplex PCR; TCRdb keeps only in-frame clonotypes and omits some of them. This sample has 150,000 to 200,000 clones, with 50% to 60% found just once. A few counts support this clone. PBMCs yielded sorted CD4+ and CD8+ T cells. The specimen was CD4+ T cells sorted from blood, collected at week 0. This chain joins TRBV5-1 and TRBJ2-5, with unresolved D. The clonotype comes from a human donor with alopecia areata. The chain's CDR3 is CASSNGPLRETQYF. The CDR3 region has the DNA TGCGCCAGCAGCAACGGGCCCCTTCGGGAGACCCAGTACTTC.